This T cell receptor beta chain was sequenced for a study of blood T cell repertoires in COVID-19. Study-level information: Specimens from acute and convalescent COVID-19 originated in the United States, Italy and Spain. Sample material is recorded as cDNA or gDNA derived from T cells, B-cell-depleted T cells, or PBMCs.

Original methodology: Counts of nucleated cells, estimated from reference gene primer amplification, were obtained. The protocol was immunoSEQ multiplex PCR, while the TCRdb copy is restricted to in-frame clones and leaves out a portion. D and trimming were read from the DNA, whereas the V and J calls and clone size are those reported in that table. This table holds 150,000 to 200,000 clones, approximately 84% found once. This CDR3 region has 14 residues. Germline V gene sequence: CDR1 MDHEN, CDR2 SYDVKM. The V gene lost 2 bases and the J gene lost 3 bases, with 11 bases spanning the gap. The sample comprised peripheral blood. The TCR sequence derives from a human donor with acute or convalescent COVID-19. The donor label of this sample is uncertain. The chain employs TRBV28 and TRBJ2-7; D call uncertain. CDR3: CASSLVGSNYEQYF. DNA of the CDR3: TGTGCCAGCAGTTTAGTGGGCAGTAACTACGAGCAGTACTTC.